This entry lists 20 T cell receptor beta chains sequenced from one sample in a study of radiation and T cells in renal cell carcinoma. Time point of the sample: blood 2 weeks post-SBRT. The treatment is: 15 Gy SBRT to primary tumor, nephrectomy 4 weeks later. The data were produced by immunoSEQ multiplex PCR, yet TCRdb's version contains in-frame clones alone and is incomplete. The data show 120,000 or so clones, with around 85% seen just once and 5% to 6.5% held by the top ten. The sample here was blood, taken from a patient whose treatment included radiotherapy and nephrectomy. The receptor source for this set is a man aged 50 to 60 with renal cell carcinoma.

The chain recombines TRBV7-9 with TRBJ1-2, with a weak D call TRBD1 (6 bases). The CDR3 totals 13 residues. V lost 2 bases and J lost 6, with 10 bases in between. Germline V gene lookup returns CDR1 SEHNR and CDR2 FQNEAQ (reference sequence). The CDR3, as DNA: TGTGCCAGCAGCTTAACAGGGTCGGATGGCTACACCTTC. Amino acids: CASSLTGSDGYTF.

The chain combines TRBV15 with TRBJ1-5; no reliable D call. CDR1 is LNHNV, CDR2 YYDKDF, per germline (reference sequence). Trimming removed 0 bases from V and 0 bases from J, with 3 bases in between. This CDR3 has 14 amino acids. CDR3 loop: CATSRDNSNQPQHF. The CDR3 nucleotides read TGTGCCACCAGCAGAGATAATAGCAATCAGCCCCAGCATTTT.

The CDR3 loop is CASSFLDFRADTQYF. CDR3 DNA: TGTGCCAGCAGTTTTCTGGATTTTAGAGCAGATACGCAGTATTTT. The chain couples TRBV27 to TRBJ2-3; D is unresolved. V shed 3 bases and J shed 4 bases, with 14 bases lying between them. The CDR3 extends over 15 amino acids. From germline, CDR1 is MNHEY and CDR2 SMNVEV (reference sequence).

The rearrangement links TRBV5-8 to TRBJ2-2; 12 bases are a match to TRBD2. The CDR3 length is 16 residues. The germline gives CDR1 SGHTS, CDR2 YDEGEE. V trimming: 3 bases; J trimming: 5 bases; junction bases outside the gene matches: 5. CDR3: CASSSTSGRSTGELFF. For the CDR3, the DNA is TGTGCCAGCAGCTCGACTAGCGGGAGATCAACCGGGGAGCTGTTTTTT. Full variable domain (remainder filled in from reference TRBV5-8 and TRBJ2-2): EAGVTQSPTHLIKTRGQQATLRCSPISGHTSVYWYQQALGLGLQFLLWYDEGEERNRGNFPPRFSGRQFPNYSSELNVNALELEDSALYLCASSSTSGRSTGELFFGEGSRLTVL.

The chain combines TRBV6-1 with TRBJ2-2, with 9 positions matching TRBD1. CDR3 length: 17 amino acids. The trim removed 4 bases at V and 4 bases at J, leaving 10 bases unmatched. The V gene's germline CDR1 is MNHNS and CDR2 SASEGT. CDR3 loop: CASSARGGTGITGELFF. The CDR3 coding sequence is TGTGCCAGCAGTGCCCGAGGGGGGACAGGGATCACCGGGGAGCTGTTTTTT.

The chain links TRBV9 to TRBJ1-4; D perhaps matches TRBD1 (5 bases). Trimming removed 10 bases at V and 7 bases at J, with 17 bases between. CDR3 length: 13 residues. Germline V gives CDR1 SGDLS, CDR2 YYNGEE. As DNA, the CDR3 is TGTGCCCTACGGGGCTTGGTGGGTGAAAAACTGTTTTTT. As protein: CALRGLVGEKLFF.

This chain uses TRBV6-1 with TRBJ1-1, with 7 nucleotides matching TRBD1. The ends lost 10 bases at V and 7 bases at J; junction bases unmatched: 6. This CDR3 contains 11 residues. Germline V gene sequence: CDR1 MNHNS, CDR2 SASEGT. CDR3 in DNA: TGTGCCACCAGGGGGGACCGTGAAGCTTTCTTT. Amino acids: CATRGDREAFF.

The chain uses TRBV5-1 and TRBJ1-2, with a weak D call TRBD1 (6 bases). The CDR3 contains 13 residues. Trimming pared 4 bases from V and 8 bases from J, leaving 15 bases between. Germline V gene data show CDR1 as SGHRS and CDR2 as YFSETQ. The CDR3 coding sequence is TGCGCCAGCAGCCTGGACAGTCTGAAGGGCTACACCTTC. Translating it yields CASSLDSLKGYTF.

The chain joins TRBV11-2 to TRBJ2-2; D is undetermined. Germline CDR1 is SGHAT and CDR2 is FQNNGV. The CDR3 is made up of 15 amino acids. The V end was cut by 5 bases, the J end by 6 bases, with 16 bases between. CDR3 bases: TGTGCCAGCAGCCCCCCCGAAAGGGTTCCCGGGGAGCTGTTTTTT. Its protein is CASSPPERVPGELFF.

This clone has only a few counts. The J gene is TRBJ1-2, the V gene TRBV4-1; the D gene is possibly TRBD1 (5 bases). The CDR3 consists of 14 residues. Germline V gives CDR1 MGHRA, CDR2 YSYEKL. V was clipped by 0 bases and J by 8 bases, with 13 bases between them. CDR3 residues: CASSQDIGAGGYTF. In DNA, the CDR3 is TGCGCCAGCAGCCAAGATATCGGGGCTGGCGGCTACACCTTC.

This chain links TRBV6-5 with TRBJ2-2, with D perhaps TRBD1 or TRBD2 (5 bases each). Germline-derived CDR1 and CDR2 are MNHEY and SVGAGI. V shed 2 bases and J shed 0 bases, with 10 bases lying between them. The CDR3 runs 16 residues. In DNA form, the CDR3 reads TGTGCCAGCAGTTACCAGGGACCCACGAACACCGGGGAGCTGTTTTTT. Its translation is CASSYQGPTNTGELFF.

This clone showed up just once. The J gene is TRBJ1-5, the V gene TRBV2; D possibly corresponds to TRBD1 (5 bases). CDR3 size: 13 residues. V was trimmed by 7 bases and J by 3 bases, leaving 10 bases between them. In germline, CDR1 is SNHLY, CDR2 FYNNEI. This CDR3 is CASTKGVNQPQHF. CDR3 nucleotide sequence: TGTGCCAGCACTAAAGGGGTCAATCAGCCCCAGCATTTT.

The chain is built from TRBV2 and TRBJ2-3, with 8 bases identical to TRBD2. The CDR3 length is 16 residues. The germline V gene has CDR1 SNHLY and CDR2 FYNNEI. J lost 2 bases, V lost 8 bases, and 12 bases had no gene match. In DNA, the CDR3 is TGTGCCAGCCGACGGGTGAGCGGGGGTTTCACAGATACGCAGTATTTT. Protein product: CASRRVSGGFTDTQYF.

V is TRBV5-8 and J is TRBJ2-4; 7 bases match TRBD2. The CDR3 loop spans 15 amino acids. J gave up 2 bases and V 2 bases, and 4 bases lay outside the gene matches. The germline V gene encodes CDR1 SGHTS and CDR2 YDEGEE. This CDR3 is CASSLTSETKNIQYF. In DNA, the CDR3 is TGTGCCAGCAGCTTAACTAGCGAGACCAAAAACATTCAGTACTTC.

This sequence joins TRBV27 and TRBJ2-5, with D possibly TRBD2 on 6 matching bases. The germline V gene has CDR1 MNHEY and CDR2 SMNVEV (reference sequence). Trimming pared 4 bases from V and 1 base from J, leaving 19 bases between. The CDR3 contains 17 residues. The CDR3 DNA sequence: TGTGCCAGCAGTTCCAAGAAGGGTGGCGGGGCCCAAGAGACCCAGTACTTC. Translated: CASSSKKGGGAQETQYF.

The chain joins TRBV14 to TRBJ1-2; D possibly corresponds to TRBD1 (5 bases). Trimming removed 2 bases at V and 3 bases at J, with 22 bases between. This CDR3 contains 18 residues. Germline V gene lookup returns CDR1 SGHDN and CDR2 FVKESK. The CDR3, as DNA: TGTGCCAGCAGCCAATCCGCACCGTGGGCCAGGGAGGACTATGGCTACACCTTC. It codes for CASSQSAPWAREDYGYTF. The full variable domain, rest sourced from reference TRBV14 and TRBJ1-2, is EAGVTQFPSHSVIEKGQTVTLRCDPISGHDNLYWYRRVMGKEIKFLLHFVKESKQDESGMPNNRFLAERTGGTYSTLKVQPAELEDSGVYFCASSQSAPWAREDYGYTFGSGTRLTVV.

The chain carries TRBV7-3 and TRBJ2-7, with D uncertain. The V end was cut by 4 bases, the J end by 0 bases, with 16 bases between. CDR3 length: 16 amino acids. The germline CDR1 and CDR2 sequences are SGHTA and FQGTGA. The CDR3, as DNA: TGTGCCAGCAGCTATACCGGGCCAACCAGCTCCTACGAGCAGTACTTC. Its protein product is CASSYTGPTSSYEQYF.

The table lists this clone with a few counts. Mismatch with germline at one junction end may stem from a read error. J is TRBJ2-1 and V is TRBV6-1; D unclear. CDR3 length: 17 residues. The germline V gene encodes CDR1 MNHNS and CDR2 SASEGT. This chain's CDR3 is CASSENYGTASHNEQFF. CDR3 DNA sequence: TGTGCCAGCAGTGAAAATTATGGAACAGCCTCCCACAATGAGCAGTTCTTC.

V is TRBV28 and J is TRBJ1-3; D is uncertain. CDR1 and CDR2 from the germline V gene are MDHEN and SYDVKM. V was pared by 4 bases and J by 1 base, with 8 bases between. The length of the CDR3 is 14 residues. CDR3 loop: CASSSPGSGNTIYF. CDR3 DNA: TGTGCCAGCAGTTCCCCAGGTTCTGGAAACACCATATATTTT.

The chain employs TRBV4-3 and TRBJ1-2, with TRBD1 matching over 8 bases. Germline-derived CDR1 and CDR2 are LGHNA and YSLEER. V gave up 4 bases and J gave up 7 bases; unmatched junction bases: 8. This CDR3 has 14 residues. In DNA form, the CDR3 reads TGCGCCAGCAGCCCACGACAGGGGTTTAGTGGCTACACCTTC. It codes for CASSPRQGFSGYTF.